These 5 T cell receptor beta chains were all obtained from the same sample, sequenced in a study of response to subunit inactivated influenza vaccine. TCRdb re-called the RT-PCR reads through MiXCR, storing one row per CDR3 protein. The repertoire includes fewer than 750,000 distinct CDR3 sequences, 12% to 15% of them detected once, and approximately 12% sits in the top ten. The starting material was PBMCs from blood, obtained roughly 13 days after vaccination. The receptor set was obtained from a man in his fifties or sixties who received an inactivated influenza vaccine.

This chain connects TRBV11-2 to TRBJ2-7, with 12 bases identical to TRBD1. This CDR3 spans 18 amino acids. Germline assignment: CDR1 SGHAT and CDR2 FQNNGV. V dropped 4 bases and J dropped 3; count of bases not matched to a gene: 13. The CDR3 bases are TGTGCCAGCAGCTCCTGGGGGACAGGGGGCCGTAGGTACTACGAGCAGTACTTC. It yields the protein CASSSWGTGGRRYYEQYF. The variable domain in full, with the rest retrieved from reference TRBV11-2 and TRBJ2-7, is EAGVAQSPRYKIIEKRQSVAFWCNPISGHATLYWYQQILGQGPKLLIQFQNNGVVDDSQLPKDRFSAERLKGVDSTLKIQPAKLEDSAVYLCASSSWGTGGRRYYEQYFGPGTRLTVT.

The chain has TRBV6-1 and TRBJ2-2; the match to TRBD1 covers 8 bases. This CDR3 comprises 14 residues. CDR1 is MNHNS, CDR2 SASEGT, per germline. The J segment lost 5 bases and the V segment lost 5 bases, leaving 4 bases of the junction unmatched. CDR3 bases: TGTGCCAGCAGTAAAGACAGGGGAACCGGGGAGCTGTTTTTT. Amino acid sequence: CASSKDRGTGELFF.

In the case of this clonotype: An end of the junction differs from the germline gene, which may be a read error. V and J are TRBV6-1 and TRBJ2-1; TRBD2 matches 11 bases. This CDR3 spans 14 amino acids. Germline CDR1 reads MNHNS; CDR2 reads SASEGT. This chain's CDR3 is CTSSKGASGGEQFF. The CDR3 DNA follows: TGTACCAGCAGCAAAGGGGCTAGCGGGGGGGAGCAGTTCTTC.

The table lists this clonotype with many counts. The CDR3: CAISGSTDTQYF. The CDR3 DNA sequence: TGTGCCATCAGTGGGAGCACAGATACGCAGTATTTT. The J gene is TRBJ2-3, the V gene TRBV10-3; D call uncertain. The germline V gene encodes CDR1 ENHRY and CDR2 SYGVKD. This CDR3 is built from 12 residues. Trimming stripped 4 bases from V and 0 bases from J, with 2 bases between.

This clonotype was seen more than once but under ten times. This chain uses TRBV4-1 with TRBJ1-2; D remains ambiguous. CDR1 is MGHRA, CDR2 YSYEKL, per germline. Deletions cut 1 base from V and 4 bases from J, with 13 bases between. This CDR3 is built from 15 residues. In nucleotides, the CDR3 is TGCGCCAGCAGCCAAGGCCCGGACTTGCTCTATGGCTACACCTTC. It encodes CASSQGPDLLYGYTF.